The 10 T cell receptor beta chains below come from one sample, sequenced in a study of CD8 T cells in Susac syndrome. An amount of RNA that ranged from roughly 0.5 to 1 ug was reverse transcribed with random hexamers. TCRdb re-derived calls from the immunoSEQ multiplex PCR reads in MiXCR, one entry per CDR3 protein. The sample holds about 190,000 distinct CDR3 sequences, 95% seen once. Sequencing was performed on CD4+ T cells from PBMCs. Receptor source: a human donor with Susac syndrome.

V gene TRBV7-2 combines with J gene TRBJ1-4; D gene ambiguous. V was trimmed by 2 bases and J by 0 bases, leaving 4 bases between them. Germline assignment: CDR1 SGHTA and CDR2 FQGNSA. This CDR3 spans 14 amino acids. CDR3 sequence (DNA): TGTGCCAGCAGCTTAACTGCAACTAATGAAAAACTGTTTTTT. The encoded protein is CASSLTATNEKLFF.

The chain joins TRBV5-1 to TRBJ2-5, with 9 positions matching TRBD1. The CDR3 spans 16 residues. Germline CDR1 SGHRS, CDR2 YFSETQ. V dropped 5 bases and J dropped 0; count of bases not matched to a gene: 8. The CDR3 DNA follows: TGCGCCAGCAGTCGAGGGGGACAGGGAAACCAAGAGACCCAGTACTTC. Encoded protein: CASSRGGQGNQETQYF.

This sequence joins TRBV30 and TRBJ2-1; D is possibly TRBD2 (6 bases). Germline CDR1 is GTSNPN and CDR2 is SVGIG (reference sequence). The CDR3 is 13 amino acids. V shed 8 bases and J shed 8 bases, with 19 bases lying between them. CDR3 nucleotides: TGTGCCAACGCGGGGCGCACTTCCCATGAGCAGTTCTTC. Its translation is CANAGRTSHEQFF.

V usage is TRBV20-1 and J usage is TRBJ2-1, with 8 bases fitting TRBD2. Germline values: CDR1 DFQATT, CDR2 SNEGSKA (reference sequence). This CDR3 region has 13 residues. V was pared by 5 bases and J by 5 bases, with 5 bases of the junction left unmatched. The CDR3 sequence: CSASGGANNEQFF. The CDR3 DNA sequence: TGCAGTGCTTCCGGGGGGGCCAACAATGAGCAGTTCTTC.

This chain uses TRBV20-1 with TRBJ2-1; TRBD2 aligns across 7 bases. CDR1 is DFQATT, CDR2 SNEGSKA, per germline (reference sequence). The CDR3 runs to 11 residues. After removal of 6 bases from V and 15 bases from J, the junction contained 11 bases not matched to a gene. Written as DNA, the CDR3 is TGCAGTGCCATAGACGAGGGACTACTGTTCTTC. Translated, it gives CSAIDEGLLFF.

This chain joins TRBV18 and TRBJ2-7; 12 nucleotides align to TRBD1. From germline, CDR1 is KGHSH and CDR2 LQKENI. The CDR3 runs 15 residues. J gave up 4 bases and V 6 bases, and 7 bases lay outside the gene matches. CDR3 protein: CASSNRDRGPYEQYF. In DNA form, the CDR3 reads TGTGCCAGCTCGAACCGGGACAGGGGGCCGTACGAGCAGTACTTC.

The genes are TRBV20-1 and TRBJ2-1, with D possibly being TRBD2 (7 bases). The germline CDR1 and CDR2 sequences are DFQATT and SNEGSKA (reference sequence). V was cut by 3 bases and J by 0 bases, with 9 bases left in between. The CDR3 length is 14 residues. This CDR3 is CSASGGRSYNEQFF. The CDR3 bases are TGCAGTGCTAGCGGGGGGCGCTCCTACAATGAGCAGTTCTTC.

This chain connects TRBV7-9 to TRBJ2-5, with D tentatively TRBD1 or TRBD2 (7 bases each). CDR1 and CDR2 from the germline V gene are SEHNR and FQNEAQ (reference sequence). V was shortened by 5 bases and J by 5 bases, with 18 bases between the two germline ends. This CDR3 contains 15 residues. CDR3 in amino acids: CASSPGGAGGETQYF. Here the CDR3 DNA reads TGTGCCAGCAGCCCAGGGGGGGCTGGTGGGGAGACCCAGTACTTC.

The chain uses TRBV6-5 and TRBJ1-2; no definite D call. V dropped 2 bases and J dropped 2 bases, with 6 bases sitting between them. CDR3 size: 13 residues. CDR1 is MNHEY, CDR2 SVGAGI, per germline. In nucleotides, the CDR3 is TGTGCCAGCAGTTACGAGGTCAACTATGGCTACACCTTC. This translates into CASSYEVNYGYTF.

This rearrangement joins TRBV30 to TRBJ2-1; 11 bases map to TRBD2. The CDR3 is made up of 13 amino acids. The junction had 4 bases not matched to a gene; V was cut back by 8 bases and J by 4 bases. Germline V gene data show CDR1 as GTSNPN and CDR2 as SVGIG (reference sequence). CDR3 protein: CARTSGLYNEQFF. DNA for the CDR3: TGTGCCCGGACTAGCGGGCTTTACAATGAGCAGTTCTTC.